Reported below is one TCR beta chain. Its antigen is unknown. The PCR ran on 60 Vbeta and 13 Jbeta primers. Libraries were prepared by immunoSEQ multiplex PCR; TCRdb keeps only in-frame clonotypes and omits some of them. The sample holds approximately 53,000 clones, over 70% seen once. The entry originates in a study of cytomegalovirus exposure and HLA in healthy donors. Points from the study as a whole: It was reportedly the case that the classifier diagnosed cytomegalovirus status with high specificity and sensitivity. Cytomegalovirus association was listed for about 170 TCR beta chains. Versus the 666-donor mean, an Asian-associated ancestry cluster reportedly showed fewer N-insertions in a later analysis. The authors considered a cluster of highly shared sequence variants likely to be a sequencing artifact.

This clonotype was sampled from a man under 40 in good health and CMV-seropositive. Sequencing used PBMCs.

The CDR3 DNA is TGTGCCAGCAGCGCGGAGGGACTAGCGGACCAAGAGACCCAGTACTTC. Translation gives CASSAEGLADQETQYF. The chain has TRBV9 and TRBJ2-5, with 11 bases matching TRBD2. The germline CDR1 and CDR2 sequences are SGDLS and YYNGEE. The CDR3 is made up of 16 amino acids. The V segment lost 3 bases and the J segment 0 bases; nucleotides outside the gene matches: 4.